This TCR beta chain was retrieved from a study of identical twins. TCRdb passed the 5' RACE reads through MiXCR, listing each CDR3 protein once. The sample carries about 720,000 distinct CDR3 sequences, 15% to 20% recorded once. Germline assignment: CDR1 DFQATT and CDR2 SNEGSKA (reference sequence). The ends were cut back, 3 bases at V and 6 bases at J, with 21 bases in the middle. The CDR3 loop spans 15 amino acids. These same data were also listed under a study on T cells expressing NK-cell markers. This second study notes: The authors sequenced eight donors, of whom seven were HCMV-seropositive and one was seronegative.

Sequencing input: PBMCs. The gene calls are TRBV20-1 and TRBJ2-7, with D perhaps TRBD1 or TRBD2 (6 bases each). This clonotype was obtained from a woman aged 18 to 35 in good health. The CDR3 sequence is CSAREGGHPTFEQYF. The CDR3 coding sequence is TGCAGTGCTAGGGAGGGGGGACATCCTACGTTCGAGCAGTACTTC.